The rows below give T cell receptor beta chains drawn from one sample of a study of response to subunit inactivated influenza vaccine. TCRdb reprocessed the RT-PCR reads with MiXCR, giving one entry per CDR3 protein. The sample lists 500,000 to 700,000 distinct CDR3 sequences; around 25% were seen once. These data are also associated with another study on T cells expressing NK-cell markers.

The sample consisted of CD4+ T cells sorted from PBMCs, taken 11 to 12 days after vaccination. These receptors were obtained from a man aged 50-59 years who received an inactivated influenza vaccine. Both conserved end residues are part of each CDR3. Fields, in order: D gene, J gene, clone size, V gene, CDR3 protein, CDR3 DNA. D genes are given only for firm matches. Expanded clones are given a class, and other clones once, few, many or no size at all.

TRBD1 | TRBJ1-5 | few | TRBV12-3/TRBV12-4 | CASSLRFTGGGNQPQHF | TGTGCCAGCAGTTTAAGGTTCACAGGGGGAGGCAATCAGCCCCAGCATTTT
- | TRBJ2-7 | - | TRBV7-9 | CASSQTGFYEQYF | TGTGCCAGCAGCCAAACAGGGTTTTACGAGCAGTACTTC
- | TRBJ2-1 | - | TRBV20-1 | CSARDWSGVGEQFF | TGCAGTGCTAGAGATTGGTCGGGCGTCGGTGAGCAGTTCTTC
- | TRBJ2-3 | - | TRBV6-1 | CASSRAQLEKDTQYF | TGTGCCAGCAGCAGAGCACAATTAGAGAAAGATACGCAGTATTTT
TRBD2 | TRBJ2-5 | - | TRBV7-2 | CASSSTAGLAGLETQYF | TGTGCCAGCAGCTCAACGGCGGGACTAGCGGGGTTGGAGACCCAGTACTTC
- | TRBJ2-4 | - | TRBV11-2 | CASREPFRTGLAKNIQYF | TGTGCCAGCAGGGAACCCTTTAGGACGGGCCTAGCCAAAAACATTCAGTACTTC
TRBD2 | TRBJ2-2 | many | TRBV30 | CAWSPSLTSETGELFF | TGTGCCTGGAGTCCTTCCCTGACTAGCGAGACCGGGGAGCTGTTTTTT
TRBD2 | TRBJ2-3 | - | TRBV6-1 | CASSKTSKSTDTQYF | TGTGCCAGCAGTAAGACTAGCAAGAGCACAGATACGCAGTATTTT
TRBD1 | TRBJ1-5 | many | TRBV6-1 | CASSKTGINQPQHF | TGTGCCAGCAGTAAGACAGGGATCAATCAGCCCCAGCATTTT
- | TRBJ1-1 | - | TRBV20-1 | CSARSGYTEAFF | TGCAGTGCTAGATCGGGCTACACTGAAGCTTTCTTT
TRBD1 | TRBJ2-7 | few | TRBV7-2 | CASSARDSFYEQYF | TGTGCCAGCAGCGCCCGGGACAGCTTCTACGAGCAGTACTTC
TRBD2 | TRBJ2-7 | - | TRBV6-2/TRBV6-3 | CASTGVAGEHEQYF | TGTGCCAGCACCGGGGTAGCGGGGGAGCACGAGCAGTACTTC
- | TRBJ1-1 | few | TRBV20-1 | CSATLFGQTEAFF | TGCAGTGCTACGCTCTTCGGGCAAACCGAAGCTTTCTTT
TRBD1 | TRBJ1-6 | - | TRBV5-1 | CASSGTGRNSPLHF | TGCGCCAGCTCGGGGACAGGGCGAAATTCACCCCTCCACTTT
- | TRBJ1-5 | - | TRBV6-1 | CASRPGSSYSNQPQHF | TGTGCCAGCAGACCAGGGTCGAGTTATAGCAATCAGCCCCAGCATTTT
- | TRBJ2-1 | - | TRBV7-2 | CASSSPAANAFF | TGTGCCAGCAGCTCACCAGCGGCCAATGCGTTCTTC
- | TRBJ2-7 | - | TRBV18 | CASSPNTIYEQYF | TGTGCCAGCTCACCAAACACCATCTACGAGCAGTACTTC
- | TRBJ2-1 | - | TRBV5-4 | CASIRIAGKGTEQFF | TGTGCCAGCATTAGGATCGCGGGGAAGGGGACAGAGCAGTTCTTC
- | TRBJ2-3 | - | TRBV4-3 | CASSQDVVSSDTQYF | TGCGCCAGCAGCCAAGATGTTGTGTCGTCAGATACGCAGTATTTT
- | TRBJ1-2 | many | TRBV12-3/TRBV12-4 | CASSMTGYGYTF | TGTGCCAGCAGTATGACAGGATATGGCTACACCTTC
TRBD2 | TRBJ2-1 | - | TRBV28 | CASSLRLLAGGGQEQFF | TGTGCCAGCAGTTTACGCCTTCTCGCGGGGGGGGGTCAGGAGCAGTTCTTC
TRBD1 | TRBJ2-5 | - | TRBV11-2 | CASSPTQGAVPGTQYF | TGTGCCAGCAGCCCCACACAGGGGGCGGTCCCGGGGACCCAGTACTTC